These T cell receptor beta chains were read from a single sample in a study of cytomegalovirus exposure and HLA in healthy donors. The table came from immunoSEQ multiplex PCR; TCRdb's copy has only in-frame clones and leaves some out. The sample lists about 190,000 clones; almost 75% were seen once. The sequenced sample was PBMCs. Receptors originate from a woman in her thirties in good health and CMV-seropositive. CDR3s include the opening cysteine and the closing phenylalanine or tryptophan. Fields, in order: D gene, V gene, J gene, clone size, CDR3 protein, CDR3 DNA. The D gene is left open where the match is weak. The size field is filled for only some rows; it gives once, few, many or a size class.

>TRBD1|TRBV28|TRBJ2-7|few
CASSSGTGPSEQYF
TGTGCCAGCAGTTCCGGGACAGGGCCTAGCGAGCAGTACTTC
>NA|TRBV9|TRBJ2-7|NA
CASSPPRREGHEQYF
TGTGCCAGCAGCCCTCCCCGGCGGGAAGGCCACGAGCAGTACTTC
>TRBD1|TRBV7-2|TRBJ2-5|NA
CASSARTGKGVETQYF
TGTGCCAGCAGCGCCCGGACAGGGAAGGGTGTAGAGACCCAGTACTTC
>NA|TRBV27|TRBJ1-1|NA
CASSFHAAKSGEAFF
TGTGCCAGCAGTTTCCACGCGGCTAAGAGCGGTGAAGCTTTCTTT
>TRBD1|TRBV29-1|TRBJ2-1|NA
CSVEEDRGLDEQFF
TGCAGCGTTGAAGAAGACAGGGGGCTCGATGAGCAGTTCTTC
>NA|TRBV21-1|TRBJ1-5|NA
CASRITGGAEPQHF
TGTGCCAGCAGAATCACAGGGGGCGCGGAGCCCCAGCATTTT
>NA|TRBV6-4|TRBJ2-2|NA
CASKETESGELFF
TGTGCCAGCAAGGAGACAGAATCCGGGGAGCTGTTTTTT
>NA|TRBV6-5|TRBJ2-3|NA
CASSYFGSTDTQYF
TGTGCCAGCAGTTACTTCGGTAGCACAGATACGCAGTATTTT
>TRBD2|TRBV28|TRBJ2-1|NA
CASSTREAYNEQFF
TGTGCCAGCAGTACGCGGGAGGCCTACAATGAGCAGTTCTTC
>NA|TRBV5-6|TRBJ2-3|NA
CASSLRSSSLLRTDTQYF
TGTGCCAGCAGCTTACGCTCGTCGAGCTTGCTGCGCACAGATACGCAGTATTTT
>TRBD1|TRBV29-1|TRBJ1-1|NA
CSVDLRDGQGFWKAFF
TGCAGCGTTGACCTCCGTGATGGACAGGGATTTTGGAAAGCTTTCTTT
>TRBD2|TRBV5-1|TRBJ2-1|NA
CASSLIPGTSGSSYNEQFF
TGCGCCAGCAGCTTGATTCCCGGGACTAGCGGGAGCTCCTACAATGAGCAGTTCTTC
>NA|TRBV7-9|TRBJ2-7|once
CASSPGGGQYEQYF
TGTGCCAGCAGCCCGGGGGGGGGACAGTACGAGCAGTACTTC
>NA|TRBV5-4|TRBJ2-7|NA
CASSRSREYEQYF
TGTGCCAGCAGCCGTTCCCGAGAGTACGAGCAGTACTTC
>NA|TRBV7-8|TRBJ2-3|NA
CASSSVISTDTQYF
TGTGCCAGCAGCTCCGTTATTAGCACAGATACGCAGTATTTT
>NA|TRBV2|TRBJ2-3|NA
CASSQGTDTQYF
TGTGCCAGCAGCCAGGGGACAGATACGCAGTATTTT